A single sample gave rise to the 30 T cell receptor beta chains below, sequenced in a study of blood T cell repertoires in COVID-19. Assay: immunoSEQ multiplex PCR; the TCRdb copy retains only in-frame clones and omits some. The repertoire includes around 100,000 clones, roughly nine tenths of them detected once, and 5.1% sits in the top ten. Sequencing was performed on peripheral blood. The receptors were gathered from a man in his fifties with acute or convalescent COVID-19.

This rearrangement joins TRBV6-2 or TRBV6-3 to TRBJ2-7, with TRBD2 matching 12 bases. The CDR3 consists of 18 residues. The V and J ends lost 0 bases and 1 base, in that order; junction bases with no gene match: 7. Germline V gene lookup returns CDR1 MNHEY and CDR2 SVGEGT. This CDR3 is CASSYSPGLAGVSYEQYF. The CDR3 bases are TGTGCCAGCAGTTACTCCCCGGGACTAGCGGGCGTTTCCTACGAGCAGTACTTC.

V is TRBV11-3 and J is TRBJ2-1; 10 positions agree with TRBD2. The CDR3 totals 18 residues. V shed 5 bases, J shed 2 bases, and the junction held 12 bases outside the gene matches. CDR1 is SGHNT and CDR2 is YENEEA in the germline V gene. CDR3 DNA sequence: TGTGCCAGCAGCCGCTCCGGGACTAGCGTTGACCCCTACAATGAGCAGTTCTTC. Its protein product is CASSRSGTSVDPYNEQFF.

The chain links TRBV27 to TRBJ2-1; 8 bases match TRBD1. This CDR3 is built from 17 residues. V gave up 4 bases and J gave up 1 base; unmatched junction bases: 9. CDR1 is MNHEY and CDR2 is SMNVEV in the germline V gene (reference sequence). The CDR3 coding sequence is TGTGCCAGCAGTTCGATACAGGGGGATATGTCCTACAATGAGCAGTTCTTC. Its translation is CASSSIQGDMSYNEQFF.

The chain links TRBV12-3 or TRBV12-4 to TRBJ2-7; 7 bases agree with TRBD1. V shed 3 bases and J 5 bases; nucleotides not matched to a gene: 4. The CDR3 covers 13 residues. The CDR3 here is CASSFNRGDEQYF. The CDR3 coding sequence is TGTGCCAGCAGTTTCAACAGGGGCGACGAGCAGTACTTC.

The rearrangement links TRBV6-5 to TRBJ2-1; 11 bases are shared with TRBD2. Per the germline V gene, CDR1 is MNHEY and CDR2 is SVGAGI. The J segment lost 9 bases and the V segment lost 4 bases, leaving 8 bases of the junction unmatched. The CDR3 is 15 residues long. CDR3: CASSLAGGPVFEQFF. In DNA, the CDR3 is TGTGCCAGCAGTTTAGCGGGAGGGCCAGTATTTGAGCAGTTCTTC.

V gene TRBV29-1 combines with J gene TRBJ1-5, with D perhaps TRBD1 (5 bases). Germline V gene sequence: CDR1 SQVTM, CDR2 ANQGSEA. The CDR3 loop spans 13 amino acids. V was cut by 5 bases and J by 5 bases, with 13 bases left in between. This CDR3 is CSVSKGADQPQHF. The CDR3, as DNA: TGCAGCGTTTCAAAAGGGGCAGATCAGCCCCAGCATTTT.

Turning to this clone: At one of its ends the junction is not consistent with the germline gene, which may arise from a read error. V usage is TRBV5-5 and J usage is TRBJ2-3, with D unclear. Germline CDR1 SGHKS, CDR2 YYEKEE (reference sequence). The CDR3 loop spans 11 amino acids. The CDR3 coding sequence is TGTGCCAGCAGCTTGAGTACAAATCCGCATTTT. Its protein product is CASSLSTNPHF.

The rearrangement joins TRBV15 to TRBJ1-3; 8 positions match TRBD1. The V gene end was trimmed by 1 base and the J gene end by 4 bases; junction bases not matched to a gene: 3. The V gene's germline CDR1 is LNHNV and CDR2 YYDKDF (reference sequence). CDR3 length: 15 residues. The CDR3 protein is CATSRGTGSGNTIYF. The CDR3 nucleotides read TGTGCCACCAGCAGAGGGACAGGGAGCGGAAACACCATATATTTT.

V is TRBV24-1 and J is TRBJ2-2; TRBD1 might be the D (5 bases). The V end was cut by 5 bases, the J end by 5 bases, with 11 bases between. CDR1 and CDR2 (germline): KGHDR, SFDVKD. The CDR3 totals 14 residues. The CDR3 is CATSVQGATGELFF. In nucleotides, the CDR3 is TGTGCCACCAGTGTGCAGGGCGCAACCGGGGAGCTGTTTTTT.

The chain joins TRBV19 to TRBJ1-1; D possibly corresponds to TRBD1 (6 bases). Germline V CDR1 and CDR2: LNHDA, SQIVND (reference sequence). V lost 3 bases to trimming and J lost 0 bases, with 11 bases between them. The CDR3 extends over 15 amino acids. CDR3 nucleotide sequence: TGTGCCAGTAGTATTAGACAGGAAATGAACACTGAAGCTTTCTTT. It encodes CASSIRQEMNTEAFF.

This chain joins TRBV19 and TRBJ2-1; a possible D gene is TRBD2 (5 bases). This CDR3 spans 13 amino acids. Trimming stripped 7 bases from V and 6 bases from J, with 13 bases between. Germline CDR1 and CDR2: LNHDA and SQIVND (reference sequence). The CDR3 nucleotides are TGTGCCAGTACCCTTGGTAGCGTCAATGAGCAGTTCTTC. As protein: CASTLGSVNEQFF. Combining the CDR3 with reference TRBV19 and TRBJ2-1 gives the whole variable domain DGGITQSPKYLFRKEGQNVTLSCEQNLNHDAMYWYRQDPGQGLRLIYYSQIVNDFQKGDIAEGYSVSREKKESFPLTVTSAQKNPTAFYLCASTLGSVNEQFFGPGTRLTVL.

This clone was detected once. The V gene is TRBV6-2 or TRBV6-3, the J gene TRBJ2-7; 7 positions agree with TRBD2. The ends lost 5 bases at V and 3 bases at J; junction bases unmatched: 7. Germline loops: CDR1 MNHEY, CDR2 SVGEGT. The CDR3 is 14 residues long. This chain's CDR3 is CASSPGGGYYEQYF. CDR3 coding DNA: TGTGCCAGCAGTCCCGGGGGAGGGTACTACGAGCAGTACTTC.

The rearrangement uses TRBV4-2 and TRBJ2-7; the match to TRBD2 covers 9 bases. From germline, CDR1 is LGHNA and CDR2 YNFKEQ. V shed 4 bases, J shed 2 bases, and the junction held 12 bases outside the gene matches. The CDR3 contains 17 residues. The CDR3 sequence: CASSPPSRASGTYEQYF. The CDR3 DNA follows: TGTGCCAGCAGCCCCCCTTCCAGGGCTAGCGGGACCTACGAGCAGTACTTC.

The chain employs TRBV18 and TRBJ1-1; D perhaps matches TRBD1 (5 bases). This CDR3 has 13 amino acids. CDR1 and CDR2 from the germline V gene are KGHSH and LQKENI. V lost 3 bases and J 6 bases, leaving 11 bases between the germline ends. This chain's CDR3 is CASSPKQQAEAFF. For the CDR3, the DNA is TGTGCCAGCTCACCGAAGCAACAGGCTGAAGCTTTCTTT.

Written as DNA, the CDR3 is TGTGCCAGCAGCCCGTTCGACGGACACTCTGGGGCCAACGTCCTGACTTTC. It translates to CASSPFDGHSGANVLTF. V and J are TRBV11-3 and TRBJ2-6, with a tentative D call TRBD1 (5 bases). The germline V gene has CDR1 SGHNT and CDR2 YENEEA. The length of the CDR3 is 17 residues. V was trimmed by 5 bases and J by 0 bases, leaving 14 bases between them.

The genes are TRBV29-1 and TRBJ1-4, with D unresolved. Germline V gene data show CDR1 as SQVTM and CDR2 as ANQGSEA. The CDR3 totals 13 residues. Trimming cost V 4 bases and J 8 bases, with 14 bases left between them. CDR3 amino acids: CSVASSPGEKLFF. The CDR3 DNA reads TGCAGCGTTGCGTCCTCCCCGGGGGAAAAACTGTTTTTT. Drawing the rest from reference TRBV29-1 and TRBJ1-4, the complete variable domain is SAVISQKPSRDICQRGTSLTIQCQVDSQVTMMFWYRQQPGQSLTLIATANQGSEATYESGFVIDKFPISRPNLTFSTLTVSNMSPEDSSIYLCSVASSPGEKLFFGSGTQLSVL.

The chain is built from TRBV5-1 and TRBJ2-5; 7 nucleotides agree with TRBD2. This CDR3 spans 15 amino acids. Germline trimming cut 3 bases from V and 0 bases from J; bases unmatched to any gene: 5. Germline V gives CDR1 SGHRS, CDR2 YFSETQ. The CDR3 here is CASSSPSGYQETQYF. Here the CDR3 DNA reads TGCGCCAGCAGCTCCCCTAGCGGTTACCAAGAGACCCAGTACTTC. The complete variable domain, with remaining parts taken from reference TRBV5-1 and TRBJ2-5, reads KAGVTQTPRYLIKTRGQQVTLSCSPISGHRSVSWYQQTPGQGLQFLFEYFSETQRNKGNFPGRFSGRQFSNSRSEMNVSTLELGDSALYLCASSSPSGYQETQYFGPGTRLLVL.

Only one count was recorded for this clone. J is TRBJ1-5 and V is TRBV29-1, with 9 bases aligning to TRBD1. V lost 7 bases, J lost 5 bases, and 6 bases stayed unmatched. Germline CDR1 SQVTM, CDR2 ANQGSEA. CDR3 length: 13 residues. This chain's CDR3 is CSAGQGWHQPQHF. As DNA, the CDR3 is TGCAGCGCTGGACAGGGGTGGCATCAGCCCCAGCATTTT.

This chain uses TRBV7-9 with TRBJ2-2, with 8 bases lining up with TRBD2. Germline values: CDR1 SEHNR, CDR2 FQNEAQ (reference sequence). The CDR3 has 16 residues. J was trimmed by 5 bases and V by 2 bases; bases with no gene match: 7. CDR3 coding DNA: TGTGCCAGCAGCTTAAGATTGGCTAGCGGGACCGGGGAGCTGTTTTTT. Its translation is CASSLRLASGTGELFF.

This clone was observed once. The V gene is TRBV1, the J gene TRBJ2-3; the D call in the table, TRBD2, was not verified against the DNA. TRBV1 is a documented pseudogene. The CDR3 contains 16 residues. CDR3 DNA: TGCACCAGCAGCCAAATGGATAGCGGGCGCAGAGATACGCAGTATTTT. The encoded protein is CTSSQMDSGRRDTQYF.

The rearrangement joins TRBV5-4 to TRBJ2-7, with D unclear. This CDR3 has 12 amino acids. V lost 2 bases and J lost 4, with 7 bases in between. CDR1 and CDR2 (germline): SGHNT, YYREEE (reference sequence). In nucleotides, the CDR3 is TGTGCCAGCAGCTTAGTCGGTTACGAGCAGTACTTC. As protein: CASSLVGYEQYF.

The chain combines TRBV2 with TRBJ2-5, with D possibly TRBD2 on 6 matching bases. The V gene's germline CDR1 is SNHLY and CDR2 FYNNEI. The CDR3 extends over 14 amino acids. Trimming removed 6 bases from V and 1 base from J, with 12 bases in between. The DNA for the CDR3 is TGTGCCAGCAGCGAACTAGCTTCCCAAGAGACCCAGTACTTC. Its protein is CASSELASQETQYF.

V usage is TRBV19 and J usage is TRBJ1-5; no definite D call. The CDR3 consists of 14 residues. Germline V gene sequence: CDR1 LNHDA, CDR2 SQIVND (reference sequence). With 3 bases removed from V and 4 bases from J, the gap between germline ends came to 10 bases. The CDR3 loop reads CASSIRSRNQPQHF. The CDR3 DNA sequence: TGTGCCAGTAGTATCAGGTCTCGTAATCAGCCCCAGCATTTT.

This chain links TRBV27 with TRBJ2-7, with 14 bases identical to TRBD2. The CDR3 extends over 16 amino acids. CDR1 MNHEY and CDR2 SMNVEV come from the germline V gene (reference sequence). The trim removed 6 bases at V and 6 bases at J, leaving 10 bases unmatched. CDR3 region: CASSRVAGLAGVEQYF. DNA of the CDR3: TGTGCCAGCAGCCGTGTGGCGGGACTAGCGGGAGTCGAGCAGTACTTC.

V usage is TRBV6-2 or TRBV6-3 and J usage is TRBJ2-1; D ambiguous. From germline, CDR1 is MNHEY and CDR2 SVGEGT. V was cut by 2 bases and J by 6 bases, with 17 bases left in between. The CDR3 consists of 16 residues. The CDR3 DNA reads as TGTGCCAGCAGTTACATTTCACCCGGTTCCGGCAATGAGCAGTTCTTC. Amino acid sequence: CASSYISPGSGNEQFF.

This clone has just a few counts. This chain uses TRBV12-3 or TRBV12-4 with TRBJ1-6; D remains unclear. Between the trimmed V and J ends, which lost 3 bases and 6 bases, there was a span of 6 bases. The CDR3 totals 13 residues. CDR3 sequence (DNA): TGTGCCAGCAGTTTCAGTCTTAATTCACCCCTCCACTTT. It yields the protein CASSFSLNSPLHF.

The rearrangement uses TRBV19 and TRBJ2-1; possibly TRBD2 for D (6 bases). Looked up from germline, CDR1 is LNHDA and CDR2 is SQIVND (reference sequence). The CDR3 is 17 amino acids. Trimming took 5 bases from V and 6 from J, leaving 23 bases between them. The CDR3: CASSDYGVAGYLNEQFF. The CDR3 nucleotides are TGTGCCAGTAGTGACTACGGCGTTGCGGGGTACCTCAATGAGCAGTTCTTC. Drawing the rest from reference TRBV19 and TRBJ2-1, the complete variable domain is DGGITQSPKYLFRKEGQNVTLSCEQNLNHDAMYWYRQDPGQGLRLIYYSQIVNDFQKGDIAEGYSVSREKKESFPLTVTSAQKNPTAFYLCASSDYGVAGYLNEQFFGPGTRLTVL.

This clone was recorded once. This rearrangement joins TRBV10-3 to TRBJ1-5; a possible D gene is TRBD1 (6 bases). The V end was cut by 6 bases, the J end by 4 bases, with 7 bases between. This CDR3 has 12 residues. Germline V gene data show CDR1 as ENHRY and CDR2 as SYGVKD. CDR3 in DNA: TGTGCCATCAGGGACAGAAATCAGCCCCAGCATTTT. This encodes CAIRDRNQPQHF.

The CDR3 bases are TGTGCCAGCAGTTTGGGGGGGACCTATGGCTACACCTTC. It is translated as CASSLGGTYGYTF. The gene calls are TRBV27 and TRBJ1-2, with D maybe TRBD1 (5 bases). Trimming cost V 3 bases and J 4 bases, with 9 bases left between them. The length of the CDR3 is 13 residues. The V gene's germline CDR1 is MNHEY and CDR2 SMNVEV (reference sequence).

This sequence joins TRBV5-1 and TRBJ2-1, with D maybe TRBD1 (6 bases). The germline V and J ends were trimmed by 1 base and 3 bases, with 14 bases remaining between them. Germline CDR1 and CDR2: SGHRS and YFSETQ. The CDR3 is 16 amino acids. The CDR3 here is CASSLSPQGSYNEQFF. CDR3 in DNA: TGCGCCAGCAGCTTGAGTCCACAGGGAAGCTACAATGAGCAGTTCTTC. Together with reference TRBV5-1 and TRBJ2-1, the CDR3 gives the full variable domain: KAGVTQTPRYLIKTRGQQVTLSCSPISGHRSVSWYQQTPGQGLQFLFEYFSETQRNKGNFPGRFSGRQFSNSRSEMNVSTLELGDSALYLCASSLSPQGSYNEQFFGPGTRLTVL.